A selection of T cell receptor beta chains follows, all from one sample in a study of cytomegalovirus exposure and HLA in healthy donors. Sequencing used immunoSEQ multiplex PCR; TCRdb keeps in-frame clones, though not all of them. The sample contains about 260,000 clones, approximately 84% of which appear only once. The sequenced material came from PBMCs. Receptor source: a woman in her 40s in good health and CMV-seropositive. Each CDR3 is given with its conserved first and last residue. The order of the fields is V gene, clone size, J gene, D gene, CDR3 protein. A D gene is named only where the DNA matches it firmly. Clone sizes are given selectively: once, few, many, or a class where the clone is expanded.

V: TRBV7-9
size: .
J: TRBJ1-3
D: TRBD1
CDR3: CASSLRTGGSGNTIYF

V: TRBV23-1
size: .
J: TRBJ1-4
D: .
CDR3: CASSQPTNGGGERSNEKLFF

V: TRBV2
size: .
J: TRBJ1-5
D: .
CDR3: CASSDNRINQPQHF

V: TRBV5-4
size: .
J: TRBJ2-3
D: TRBD2
CDR3: CASSGSTSGRSPDTQYF

V: TRBV27
size: .
J: TRBJ1-2
D: TRBD1
CDR3: CASSLGTGYYGYTF

V: TRBV30
size: .
J: TRBJ1-2
D: .
CDR3: CAWSVGSQGPYGYTF

V: TRBV28
size: .
J: TRBJ2-3
D: TRBD2
CDR3: CASSLAGGRTDTQYF

V: TRBV29-1
size: .
J: TRBJ2-1
D: .
CDR3: CSVEPRDEQFF

V: TRBV5-8
size: .
J: TRBJ2-1
D: TRBD1
CDR3: CASSFRTGLGRNEQFF

V: TRBV30
size: .
J: TRBJ2-1
D: TRBD2
CDR3: CAWRGRREGRNEQFF

V: TRBV19
size: few
J: TRBJ1-4
D: .
CDR3: CASKSEAGEKLFF

V: TRBV7-9
size: few
J: TRBJ1-4
D: TRBD1
CDR3: CASSQTGGAKAEKLFF

V: TRBV19
size: .
J: TRBJ1-5
D: .
CDR3: CASSPGQYQPQHF

V: TRBV27
size: .
J: TRBJ2-1
D: TRBD2
CDR3: CASSLRTSELPYNEQFF

V: TRBV11-3
size: .
J: TRBJ2-7
D: .
CDR3: CASSPPNRDEQYF

V: TRBV19
size: once
J: TRBJ2-1
D: .
CDR3: CASSMGGGLRNEQFF

V: TRBV30
size: .
J: TRBJ2-4
D: .
CDR3: CAWSVPSGFQNSQYF

V: TRBV29-1
size: few
J: TRBJ2-3
D: .
CDR3: CSVHFLGGGDTQYF

V: TRBV19
size: .
J: TRBJ1-1
D: TRBD1
CDR3: CATGTGPEMNTEAFF

V: TRBV27
size: .
J: TRBJ1-2
D: .
CDR3: CASSANGIAGGYTF

V: TRBV27
size: .
J: TRBJ2-2
D: .
CDR3: CASSFGVGSGELFF

V: TRBV14
size: few
J: TRBJ2-3
D: TRBD1
CDR3: CASSLRTGRTDTQYF

V: TRBV15
size: .
J: TRBJ2-3
D: TRBD2
CDR3: CATESSGRSDTQYF

V: TRBV5-1
size: .
J: TRBJ2-2
D: .
CDR3: CASSLALDTGELFF

V: TRBV7-9
size: .
J: TRBJ2-7
D: TRBD1
CDR3: CASSDRGQASYEQYF

V: TRBV7-2
size: .
J: TRBJ2-3
D: .
CDR3: CASSQGTRDTQYF

V: TRBV2
size: .
J: TRBJ2-1
D: .
CDR3: CASSEYEGAGQFF

V: TRBV29-1
size: .
J: TRBJ2-1
D: .
CDR3: CSLGRESYNEQFF

V: TRBV7-3
size: .
J: TRBJ2-1
D: TRBD2
CDR3: CASRAGLADDNEQFF

V: TRBV7-2
size: .
J: TRBJ2-2
D: TRBD1
CDR3: CASSPTGVVTGELFF

V: TRBV7-3
size: .
J: TRBJ2-1
D: .
CDR3: CASSLRRGDEQFF